This paragraph reports one T cell receptor (beta chain). The sample comes from a study of Ad26.COV2.S vaccination and SARS-CoV-2 variants. The method was immunoSEQ multiplex PCR; TCRdb's version includes in-frame clones alone and lacks a portion of them. The sample lists 320,000 or so clones, 75% to 90% occurring once. Indicated treatment: some 20 received Ad26.COV2.S at low or high dose, single or two shots; several received placebo; per-sample allocation not given. At day 63 after the first vaccine or placebo injection, samples were drawn. This adult donor, from Boston, was 18-55 years old. The sequences come from peripheral blood, collected in a trial of Ad26.COV2.S vaccine versus placebo. The sequence was collected from a person between 18 and 65 years old who received the Ad26.COV2.S COVID-19 vaccine or a placebo.

CDR3 protein: CASSEIDWGARGTEAFF. The CDR3 DNA is TGTGCCAGCAGTGAAATCGATTGGGGGGCGCGGGGCACTGAAGCTTTCTTT. This chain joins TRBV25-1 and TRBJ1-1; D may be TRBD1 (6 bases). CDR1 and CDR2 (germline): MGHDK, SYGVNS. The V end was cut by 2 bases, the J end by 4 bases, with 20 bases between. The CDR3 contains 17 residues.